The present entry profiles one T cell receptor beta chain with its context. The assay was immunoSEQ multiplex PCR, and TCRdb's table has in-frame clones only and misses some. In the table there are 430,000 or so clones, about 87% of which are singletons. Germline values: CDR1 LNHNV, CDR2 YYDKDF (reference sequence). The CDR3 length is 16 residues. The J segment lost 0 bases and the V segment lost 4 bases, leaving 5 bases of the junction unmatched. The data are from a study of blood T cell repertoires in COVID-19. The sample was peripheral blood. This chain uses TRBV15 with TRBJ2-1, with 8 bases fitting TRBD1. This receptor was taken from a man in his late teens or twenties with COVID-19, enrolled during active disease. CDR3: CATSTGDRGSYNEQFF. CDR3 sequence (DNA): TGTGCCACCAGCACCGGAGACAGGGGCTCCTACAATGAGCAGTTCTTC.